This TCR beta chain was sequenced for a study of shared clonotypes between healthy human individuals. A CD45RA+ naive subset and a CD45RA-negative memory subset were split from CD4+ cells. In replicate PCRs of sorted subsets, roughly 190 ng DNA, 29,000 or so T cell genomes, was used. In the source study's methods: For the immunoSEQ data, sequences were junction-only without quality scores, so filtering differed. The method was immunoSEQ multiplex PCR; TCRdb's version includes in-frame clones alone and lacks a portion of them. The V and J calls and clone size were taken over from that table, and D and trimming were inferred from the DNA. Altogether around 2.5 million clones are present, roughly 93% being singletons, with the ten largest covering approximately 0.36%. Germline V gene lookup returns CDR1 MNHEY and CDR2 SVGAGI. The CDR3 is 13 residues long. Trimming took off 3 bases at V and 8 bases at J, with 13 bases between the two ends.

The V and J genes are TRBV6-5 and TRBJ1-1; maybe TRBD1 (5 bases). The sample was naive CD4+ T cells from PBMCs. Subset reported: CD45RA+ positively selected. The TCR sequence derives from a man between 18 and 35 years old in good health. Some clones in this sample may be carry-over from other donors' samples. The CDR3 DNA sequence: TGTGCCAGCAGTTATCCGGGACTGAGAGAAGCTTTCTTT. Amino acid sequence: CASSYPGLREAFF.